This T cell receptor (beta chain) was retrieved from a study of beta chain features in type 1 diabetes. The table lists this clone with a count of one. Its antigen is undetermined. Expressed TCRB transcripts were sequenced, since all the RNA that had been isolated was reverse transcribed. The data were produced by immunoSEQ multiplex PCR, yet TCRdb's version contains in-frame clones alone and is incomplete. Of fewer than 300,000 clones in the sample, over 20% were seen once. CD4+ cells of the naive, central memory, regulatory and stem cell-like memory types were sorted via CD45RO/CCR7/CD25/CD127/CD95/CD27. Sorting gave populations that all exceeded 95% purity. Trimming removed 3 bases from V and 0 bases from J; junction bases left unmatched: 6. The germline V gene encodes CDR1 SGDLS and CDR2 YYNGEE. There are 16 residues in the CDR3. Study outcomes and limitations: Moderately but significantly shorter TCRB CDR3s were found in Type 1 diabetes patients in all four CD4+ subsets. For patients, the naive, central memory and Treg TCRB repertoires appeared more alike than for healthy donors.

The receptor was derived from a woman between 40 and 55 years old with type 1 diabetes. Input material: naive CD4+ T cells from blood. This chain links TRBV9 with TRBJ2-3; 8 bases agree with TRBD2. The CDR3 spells CASSATSGVSTDTQYF. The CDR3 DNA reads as TGTGCCAGCAGCGCTACTAGCGGAGTTAGCACAGATACGCAGTATTTT.